These 17 T cell receptor beta chains were sequenced from one sample in a study of OX40 agonist ivuxolimab in advanced cancers. Using immunoSEQ multiplex PCR, the repertoire was profiled, and TCRdb retains in-frame clones only, with some absent. Among 25,000 to 30,000 clones, 85% to 95% were seen once, and the ten largest hold roughly 9.4%. The material was CD4+ or CD8+ T cells sorted from blood, obtained in a trial of the OX40 agonist ivuxolimab. All receptors derive from an adult with an advanced solid tumor such as melanoma, head and neck, liver or kidney cancer.

This rearrangement joins TRBV29-1 to TRBJ2-1, with 9 bases aligning to TRBD1. Germline CDR1 SQVTM, CDR2 ANQGSEA. V shed 7 bases, J shed 4 bases, and the junction held 8 bases outside the gene matches. CDR3 size: 14 residues. Here the CDR3 reads CSAYPGQGYNEQFF. In DNA, the CDR3 is TGCAGCGCATACCCGGGACAGGGATACAATGAGCAGTTCTTC.

For the CDR3, the DNA is TGTGCCAGTGCCCCCCTGGGCTCCTACAATGAGCAGTTCTTC. Amino acid sequence: CASAPLGSYNEQFF. The chain has TRBV7-6 and TRBJ2-1, with D hard to call. The CDR3 is 14 residues long. Trimming shortened V by 9 bases and J by 0 bases, and 12 bases separated the two germline ends. Germline CDR1 and CDR2: SGHVS and FNYEAQ. Using reference TRBV7-6 and TRBJ2-1 for the parts outside the CDR3, the full variable domain is GAGVSQSPRYKVTKRGQDVALRCDPISGHVSLYWYRQALGQGPEFLTYFNYEAQQDKSGLPNDRFSAERPEGSISTLTIQRTEQRDSAMYRCASAPLGSYNEQFFGPGTRLTVL.

The chain has TRBV15 and TRBJ2-3; TRBD2 matches 10 bases. V shed 3 bases, J shed 4 bases, and the junction held 19 bases outside the gene matches. Germline-derived CDR1 and CDR2 are LNHNV and YYDKDF (reference sequence). CDR3 size: 20 residues. CDR3 region: CATSSPPGLAGEIPPDTQYF. The DNA for the CDR3 is TGTGCCACCAGCAGCCCCCCTGGCCTAGCGGGAGAGATTCCCCCAGATACGCAGTATTTT.

The chain employs TRBV6-5 and TRBJ2-5; D gene ambiguous. This CDR3 is 12 amino acids long. Germline CDR1 reads MNHEY; CDR2 reads SVGAGI. With 6 bases removed from V and 0 bases from J, the gap between germline ends came to 5 bases. Here the CDR3 reads CASSADQETQYF. CDR3 DNA sequence: TGTGCCAGCAGCGCCGACCAAGAGACCCAGTACTTC.

V and J are TRBV29-1 and TRBJ2-1; 13 bases agree with TRBD2. V was pared by 6 bases and J by 2 bases, with 4 bases of the junction left unmatched. The CDR3 has 15 amino acids. Germline V gene data show CDR1 as SQVTM and CDR2 as ANQGSEA. The CDR3 sequence is CSVAGTSGTYNEQFF. CDR3 in DNA: TGCAGCGTAGCCGGGACTAGCGGGACCTACAATGAGCAGTTCTTC.

This chain joins TRBV4-3 and TRBJ2-7; perhaps TRBD1 as D (6 bases). Trimming pared 0 bases from V and 3 bases from J, leaving 15 bases between. Germline V CDR1 and CDR2: LGHNA, YSLEER. The CDR3 extends over 16 amino acids. The CDR3 nucleotides are TGCGCCAGCAGCCAAGATGTGCTGGGACAAGGCTACGAGCAGTACTTC. Protein product: CASSQDVLGQGYEQYF.

This rearrangement joins TRBV9 to TRBJ1-1; no clear D. The ends were cut back, 0 bases at V and 3 bases at J, with 3 bases in the middle. The CDR3 length is 12 residues. Germline CDR1 is SGDLS and CDR2 is YYNGEE. The CDR3: CASSVGDTEAFF. CDR3 coding DNA: TGTGCCAGCAGCGTAGGGGACACTGAAGCTTTCTTT. Complete variable domain (other parts from reference TRBV9 and TRBJ1-1): DSGVTQTPKHLITATGQRVTLRCSPRSGDLSVYWYQQSLDQGLQFLIQYYNGEERAKGNILERFSAQQFPDLHSELNLSSLELGDSALYFCASSVGDTEAFFGQGTRLTVV.

The J gene is TRBJ1-1, the V gene TRBV7-3; TRBD1 aligns across 7 bases. Germline CDR1 SGHTA, CDR2 FQGTGA. The CDR3 is 15 amino acids. With 5 bases clipped from V and 3 bases from J, the junction kept 9 bases outside the gene matches. In nucleotides, the CDR3 is TGTGCCAGCAGCCTTTCCACAACAGGGGACACTGAAGCTTTCTTT. This sequence encodes CASSLSTTGDTEAFF.

This CDR3 is CASSVAYGYEQYF. The CDR3 DNA is TGTGCCAGCAGCGTAGCTTACGGCTACGAGCAGTACTTC. The genes are TRBV9 and TRBJ2-7; the D is unclear. The CDR3 loop spans 13 amino acids. CDR1 is SGDLS, CDR2 YYNGEE, per germline. Trimming removed 0 bases at V and 3 bases at J, with 7 bases between.

This sequence joins TRBV11-1 and TRBJ1-2; D unresolved. The CDR3 has 15 amino acids. The ends were cut back, 0 bases at V and 4 bases at J, with 12 bases in the middle. The V gene's germline CDR1 is SGHAT and CDR2 FQDESV (reference sequence). The DNA of the CDR3 is TGTGCCAGCAGCTTAGCCTCCTTTCAGTTCTATGGCTACACCTTC. It specifies CASSLASFQFYGYTF.

The gene calls are TRBV10-3 and TRBJ2-7; 7 bases are shared with TRBD1. The junction had 4 bases not matched to a gene; V was cut back by 3 bases and J by 5 bases. Per the germline V gene, CDR1 is ENHRY and CDR2 is SYGVKD. The CDR3 is 13 amino acids. The CDR3 here is CAISDTGEHEQYF. CDR3 coding DNA: TGTGCCATCAGTGATACAGGGGAGCACGAGCAGTACTTC.

The V and J genes are TRBV11-2 and TRBJ2-7; no definite D call. There are 11 residues in the CDR3. Looked up from germline, CDR1 is SGHAT and CDR2 is FQNNGV. The germline V and J ends were trimmed by 6 bases and 3 bases, with 6 bases remaining between them. The CDR3, as DNA: TGTGCCAGCAGTCAAAACTACGAGCAGTACTTC. This codes for CASSQNYEQYF.

The V gene is TRBV25-1, the J gene TRBJ1-1; tentatively, D is TRBD1 (6 bases). The V gene lost 8 bases and the J gene lost 4 bases, with 14 bases spanning the gap. From germline, CDR1 is MGHDK and CDR2 SYGVNS. This CDR3 is built from 13 residues. The DNA for the CDR3 is TGTGCCAGCCAGCCCAGGGGTGGCACTGAAGCTTTCTTT. Translation gives CASQPRGGTEAFF.

The rearrangement links TRBV7-9 to TRBJ2-7; no firm D call. V was clipped by 0 bases and J by 4 bases, with 4 bases between them. In germline, CDR1 is SEHNR, CDR2 FQNEAQ (reference sequence). This CDR3 is 12 amino acids long. CDR3 sequence: CASSLAEYEQYF. The CDR3 region has the DNA TGTGCCAGCAGCTTAGCCGAATACGAGCAGTACTTC.

DNA of the CDR3: TGTGCCAGCAGTTACGGGCGGGAGCAGTTCTTC. It specifies CASSYGREQFF. The chain is built from TRBV6-1 and TRBJ2-1; D is uncertain. The V end was cut by 5 bases, the J end by 10 bases, with 9 bases between. Germline V CDR1 and CDR2: MNHNS, SASEGT. The CDR3 is 11 residues long.

The chain has TRBV27 and TRBJ1-1; D uncertain. The V end lost 0 bases, the J end lost 4 bases, and 15 bases lay between the germline ends. Germline V gene sequence: CDR1 MNHEY, CDR2 SMNVEV (reference sequence). CDR3 size: 16 residues. The chain's CDR3 is CASSLSDGWDITEAFF. The CDR3 nucleotides read TGTGCCAGCAGTTTATCGGACGGTTGGGATATCACTGAAGCTTTCTTT.

This rearrangement joins TRBV18 to TRBJ1-6; 12 bases are shared with TRBD1. The germline V gene has CDR1 KGHSH and CDR2 LQKENI. The ends lost 8 bases at V and 10 bases at J; junction bases unmatched: 9. This CDR3 comprises 15 residues. The CDR3 region is CASGEGQGAGSPLHF. In DNA, the CDR3 is TGTGCCAGCGGAGAGGGACAGGGGGCTGGATCACCCCTCCACTTT.